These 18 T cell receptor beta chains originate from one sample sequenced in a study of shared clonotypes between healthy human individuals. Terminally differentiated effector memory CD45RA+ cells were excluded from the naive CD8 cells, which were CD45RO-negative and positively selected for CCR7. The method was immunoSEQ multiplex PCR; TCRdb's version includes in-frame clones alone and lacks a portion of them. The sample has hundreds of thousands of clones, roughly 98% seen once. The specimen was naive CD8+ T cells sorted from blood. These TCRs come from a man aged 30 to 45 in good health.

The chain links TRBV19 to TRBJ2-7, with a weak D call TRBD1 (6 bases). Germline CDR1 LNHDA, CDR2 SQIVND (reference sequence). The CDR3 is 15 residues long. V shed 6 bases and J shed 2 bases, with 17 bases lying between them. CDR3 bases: TGTGCCAGTAGGGCAGTCCCACAGGGCCCCTACGAGCAGTACTTC. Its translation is CASRAVPQGPYEQYF.

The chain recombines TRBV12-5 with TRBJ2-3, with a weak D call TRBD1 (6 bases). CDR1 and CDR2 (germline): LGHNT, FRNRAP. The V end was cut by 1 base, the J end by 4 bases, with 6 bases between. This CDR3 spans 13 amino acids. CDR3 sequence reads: CASGLEGADTQYF. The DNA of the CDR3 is TGTGCTAGTGGTTTGGAGGGGGCAGATACGCAGTATTTT.

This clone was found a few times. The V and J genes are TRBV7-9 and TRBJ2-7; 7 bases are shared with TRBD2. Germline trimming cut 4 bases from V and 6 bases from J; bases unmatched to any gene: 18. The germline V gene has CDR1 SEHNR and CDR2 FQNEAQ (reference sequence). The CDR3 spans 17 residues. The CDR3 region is CASSSPSNRGREFEQYF. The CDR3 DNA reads TGTGCCAGCAGCTCCCCCAGTAATCGTGGGCGGGAGTTCGAGCAGTACTTC.

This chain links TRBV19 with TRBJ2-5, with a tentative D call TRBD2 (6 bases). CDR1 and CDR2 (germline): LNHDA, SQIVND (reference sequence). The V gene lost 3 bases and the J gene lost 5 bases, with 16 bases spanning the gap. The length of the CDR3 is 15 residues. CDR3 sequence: CASSIGGSGWETQYF. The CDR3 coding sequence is TGTGCCAGTAGTATTGGAGGGTCTGGCTGGGAGACCCAGTACTTC.

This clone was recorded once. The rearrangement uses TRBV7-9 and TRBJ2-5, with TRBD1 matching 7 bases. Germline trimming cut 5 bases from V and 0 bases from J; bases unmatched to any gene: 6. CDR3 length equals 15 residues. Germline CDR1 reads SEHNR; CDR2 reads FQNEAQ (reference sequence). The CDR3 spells CASSNKDRDQETQYF. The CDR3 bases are TGTGCCAGCAGCAACAAAGACAGGGACCAAGAGACCCAGTACTTC.

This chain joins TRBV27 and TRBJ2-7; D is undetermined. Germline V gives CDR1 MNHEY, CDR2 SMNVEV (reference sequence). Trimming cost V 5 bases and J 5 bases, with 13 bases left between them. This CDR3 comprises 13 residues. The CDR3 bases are TGTGCCAGCAGTATCCGAGGTGTCAACGAGCAGTACTTC. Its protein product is CASSIRGVNEQYF.

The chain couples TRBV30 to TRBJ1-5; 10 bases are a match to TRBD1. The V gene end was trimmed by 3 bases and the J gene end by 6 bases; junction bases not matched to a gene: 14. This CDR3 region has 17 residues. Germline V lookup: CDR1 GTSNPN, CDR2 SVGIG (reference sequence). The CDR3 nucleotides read TGTGCCTGGAGCCCAGTAAGCGGGACAGGGGTACTTCAGCCCCAGCATTTT. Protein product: CAWSPVSGTGVLQPQHF. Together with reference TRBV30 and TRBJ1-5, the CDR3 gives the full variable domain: SQTIHQWPATLVQPVGSPLSLECTVEGTSNPNLYWYRQAAGRGLQLLFYSVGIGQISSEVPQNLSASRPQDRQFILSSKKLLLSDSGFYLCAWSPVSGTGVLQPQHFGDGTRLSIL.

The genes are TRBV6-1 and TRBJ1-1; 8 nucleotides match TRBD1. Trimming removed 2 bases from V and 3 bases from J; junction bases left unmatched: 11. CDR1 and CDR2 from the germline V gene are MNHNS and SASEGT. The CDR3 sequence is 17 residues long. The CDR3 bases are TGTGCCAGCAGTGAATCGGGCAGGGGGCATATGGACACTGAAGCTTTCTTT. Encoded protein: CASSESGRGHMDTEAFF.

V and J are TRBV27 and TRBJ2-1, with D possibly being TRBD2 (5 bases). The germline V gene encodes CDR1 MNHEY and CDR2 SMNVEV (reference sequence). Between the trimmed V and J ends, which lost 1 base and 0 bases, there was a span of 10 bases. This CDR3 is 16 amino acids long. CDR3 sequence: CASSLWSGSSYNEQFF. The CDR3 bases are TGTGCCAGCAGTTTATGGAGCGGTAGCTCCTACAATGAGCAGTTCTTC.

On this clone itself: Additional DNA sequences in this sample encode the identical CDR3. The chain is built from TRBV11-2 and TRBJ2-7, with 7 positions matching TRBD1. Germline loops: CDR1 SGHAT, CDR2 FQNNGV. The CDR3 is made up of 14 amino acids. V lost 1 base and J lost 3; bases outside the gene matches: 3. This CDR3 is CASSLGWDSYEQYF. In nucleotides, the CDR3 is TGTGCCAGCAGCTTAGGTTGGGACAGCTACGAGCAGTACTTC.

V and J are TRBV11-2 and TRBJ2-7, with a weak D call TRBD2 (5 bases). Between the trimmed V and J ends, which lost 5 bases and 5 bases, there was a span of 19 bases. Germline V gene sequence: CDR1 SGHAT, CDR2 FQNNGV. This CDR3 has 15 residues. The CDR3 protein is CASSRSPRGSDEQYF. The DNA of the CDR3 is TGTGCCAGCAGCCGGAGCCCTCGGGGTAGCGACGAGCAGTACTTC.

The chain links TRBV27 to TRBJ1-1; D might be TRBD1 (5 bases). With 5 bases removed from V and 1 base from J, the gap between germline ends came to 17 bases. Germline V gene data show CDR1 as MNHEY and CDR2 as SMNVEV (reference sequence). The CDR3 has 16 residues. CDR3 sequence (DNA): TGTGCCAGCAGTCCACTGGACGGACACCCGAACACTGAAGCTTTCTTT. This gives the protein CASSPLDGHPNTEAFF.

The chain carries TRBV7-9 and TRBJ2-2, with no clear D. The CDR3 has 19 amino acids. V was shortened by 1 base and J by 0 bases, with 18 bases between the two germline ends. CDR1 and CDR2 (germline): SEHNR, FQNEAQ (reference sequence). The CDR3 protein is CASSLGVGAMSANTGELFF. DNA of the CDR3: TGTGCCAGCAGCTTAGGCGTTGGAGCGATGAGCGCGAACACCGGGGAGCTGTTTTTT.

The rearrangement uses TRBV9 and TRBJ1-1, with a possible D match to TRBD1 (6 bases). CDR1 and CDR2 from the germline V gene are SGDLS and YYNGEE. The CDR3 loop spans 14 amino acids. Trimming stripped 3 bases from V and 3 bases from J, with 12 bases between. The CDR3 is CASSGRGADTEAFF. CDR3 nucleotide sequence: TGTGCCAGCAGCGGCAGGGGAGCGGACACTGAAGCTTTCTTT.

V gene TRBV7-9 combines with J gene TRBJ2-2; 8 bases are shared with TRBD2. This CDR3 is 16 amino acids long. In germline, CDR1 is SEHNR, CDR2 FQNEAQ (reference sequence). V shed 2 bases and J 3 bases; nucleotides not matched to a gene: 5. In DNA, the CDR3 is TGTGCCAGCAGCTTACAAGCGGGAGTTTACACCGGGGAGCTGTTTTTT. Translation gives CASSLQAGVYTGELFF. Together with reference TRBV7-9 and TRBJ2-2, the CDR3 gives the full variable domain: DTGVSQNPRHKITKRGQNVTFRCDPISEHNRLYWYRQTLGQGPEFLTYFQNEAQLEKSRLLSDRFSAERPKGSFSTLEIQRTEQGDSAMYLCASSLQAGVYTGELFFGEGSRLTVL.

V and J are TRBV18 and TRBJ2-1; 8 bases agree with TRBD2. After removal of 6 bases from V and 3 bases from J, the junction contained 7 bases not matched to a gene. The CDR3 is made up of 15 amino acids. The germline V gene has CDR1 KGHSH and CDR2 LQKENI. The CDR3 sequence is CASSPGLGHYNEQFF. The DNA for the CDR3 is TGTGCCAGCTCGCCGGGACTAGGCCACTACAATGAGCAGTTCTTC.

The CDR3 reads CASSVDSLAGETQYF. CDR3 DNA sequence: TGTGCCAGCAGCGTAGATAGTCTAGCGGGGGAGACCCAGTACTTC. The gene calls are TRBV9 and TRBJ2-5, with TRBD2 matching over 9 bases. Germline values: CDR1 SGDLS, CDR2 YYNGEE. The CDR3 has 15 residues. V gave up 0 bases and J gave up 5 bases; unmatched junction bases: 5.

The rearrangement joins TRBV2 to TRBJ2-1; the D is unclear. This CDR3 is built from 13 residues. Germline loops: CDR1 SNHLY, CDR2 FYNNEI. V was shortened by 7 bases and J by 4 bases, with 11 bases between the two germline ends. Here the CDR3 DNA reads TGTGCCAGCACCTCGGCCCTTTACAATGAGCAGTTCTTC. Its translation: CASTSALYNEQFF.